This T cell receptor (beta chain) was recorded in a study of blood T cell repertoires in COVID-19. Repertoires were generated with immunoSEQ multiplex PCR, while TCRdb's copy carries only in-frame clones and drops some. In the table there are more than 150,000 clones, roughly 87% of which are singletons. Participants were aged roughly 18 to 95 years, lived in over 20 US areas, and enrolled virtually. This CDR3 has 16 amino acids. Germline V gene lookup returns CDR1 MDHEN and CDR2 SYDVKM. The V gene end was trimmed by 7 bases and the J gene end by 4 bases; junction bases not matched to a gene: 15. V usage is TRBV28 and J usage is TRBJ1-2, with TRBD1 matching 7 bases. The sample was PBMCs or T cells enriched from blood (not recorded which). The receptor comes from a woman between 50 and 59 years old who had recovered from COVID-19. The CDR3 loop reads CASMNPALGQRYGYTF. The CDR3 DNA sequence: TGTGCCAGCATGAACCCGGCCCTGGGACAGCGCTATGGCTACACCTTC.